This TCR beta chain was profiled in a study of blood T cell repertoires in COVID-19. Repertoires were generated with immunoSEQ multiplex PCR, while TCRdb's copy carries only in-frame clones and drops some. This repertoire shows 250,000 to 350,000 clones, roughly 86% found once; its top ten account for around 1.7%. The CDR3 totals 13 residues. J was trimmed by 3 bases and V by 8 bases; bases with no gene match: 4. Germline lookup yields CDR1 LGHDT and CDR2 YNNKEL (reference sequence). The J gene is TRBJ2-7, the V gene TRBV3-1 (or the pseudogene TRBV3-2), with 10 bases that match TRBD2. The TCR comes from a woman aged 45-65 years with acute or convalescent COVID-19. The sequencing input was peripheral blood. In nucleotides, the CDR3 is TGTGCCAGCCAACTAGCGGGGTTCTACGAGCAGTACTTC. It specifies CASQLAGFYEQYF.